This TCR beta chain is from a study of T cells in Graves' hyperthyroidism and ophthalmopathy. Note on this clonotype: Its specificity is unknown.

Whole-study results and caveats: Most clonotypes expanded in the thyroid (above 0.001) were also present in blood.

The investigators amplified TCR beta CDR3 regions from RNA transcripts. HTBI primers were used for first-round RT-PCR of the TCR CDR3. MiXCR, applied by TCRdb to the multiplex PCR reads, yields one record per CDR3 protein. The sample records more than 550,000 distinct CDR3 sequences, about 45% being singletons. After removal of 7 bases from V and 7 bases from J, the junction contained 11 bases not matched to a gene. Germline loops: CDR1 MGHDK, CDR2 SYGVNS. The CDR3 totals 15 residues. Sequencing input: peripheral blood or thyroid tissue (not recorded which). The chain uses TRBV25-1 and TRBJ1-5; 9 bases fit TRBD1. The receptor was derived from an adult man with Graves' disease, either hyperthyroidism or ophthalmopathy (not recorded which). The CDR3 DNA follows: TGTGCCAGCACCGGGACAGGGTTTTCGTGGCAGCCCCAGCATTTT. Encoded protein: CASTGTGFSWQPQHF. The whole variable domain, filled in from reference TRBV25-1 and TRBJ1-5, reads EADIYQTPRYLVIGTGKKITLECSQTMGHDKMYWYQQDPGMELHLIHYSYGVNSTEKGDLSSESTVSRIRTEHFPLTLESARPSHTSQYLCASTGTGFSWQPQHFGDGTRLSIL.